This T cell receptor (beta chain) appears in the sequencing data of a study of blood T cell repertoires in COVID-19. Overall study: COVID-19 samples collected from the United States, Italy and Spain covered acute and convalescent phases. The cDNA or gDNA used as material had been derived from T cells, B-cell-depleted T cells, or PBMCs.

In the original analysis: From reference gene primer amplification, estimates of nucleated cell counts were derived. Sequencing was performed with immunoSEQ multiplex PCR; in TCRdb, only in-frame clones are kept and a portion is missing. The DNA gave D and trimming, while V, J and clone size come from that table. The sample comprises about 130,000 clones, around nine tenths of which are singletons, and around 3.6% rests with the top ten. The CDR3 extends over 13 amino acids. Germline V gene data show CDR1 as MGHRA and CDR2 as YSYEKL. V was cut by 10 bases and J by 2 bases, with 11 bases left in between. This clone was found a few times.

Specimen: peripheral blood. The chain couples TRBV4-1 to TRBJ2-2; a weak D match, TRBD2 (5 bases). This clonotype was sampled from a man aged 50 to 60 with active COVID-19. The CDR3 DNA is TGCGCCACCGAGGACTCTAACACCGGGGAGCTGTTTTTT. It encodes CATEDSNTGELFF.